The clone carrying this T cell receptor (beta chain) has a count of ten or more. Its antigen is unknown. Molecules of cDNA were individually given unique molecular identifiers that were attached to them. In TCRdb, the 5' RACE reads were re-called with MiXCR into one record per CDR3 protein. This sample has some 40,000 distinct CDR3 sequences, with 5.5% to 7.5% found just once. These data come from a study of early T cells in non-severe SARS-CoV-2 infection. Study as a whole: With bulk RNA from unsorted whole blood as input, sequencing yielded unpaired chains. Study conclusions and caveats: The VDJdb matching leaned toward anti-spike CD8 responses and overlooked private and CD4 specificities.

CDR3 length: 16 amino acids. CDR1 and CDR2 (germline): SGHTA, FQGTGA. V lost 2 bases, J lost 0 bases, and 10 bases lay in between. This sequence was found in an adult who was a healthcare worker with PCR-confirmed SARS-CoV-2 infection or an uninfected control (not recorded which). Source: whole blood, taken at baseline. This sequence joins TRBV7-3 and TRBJ2-2; no clear D. The CDR3 sequence: CASSLSSVANTGELFF. The CDR3 DNA sequence: TGTGCCAGCAGCTTATCTTCGGTGGCGAACACCGGGGAGCTGTTTTTT.